Listed here is a single T cell receptor beta chain. Primers for the PCR totalled 60 Vbeta and 13 Jbeta. The table came from immunoSEQ multiplex PCR; TCRdb's copy has only in-frame clones and leaves some out. The sample holds about 160,000 clones, about 80% seen once. The sample originates from a study of cytomegalovirus exposure and HLA in healthy donors. This CDR3 spans 11 amino acids. Trimming removed 2 bases from V and 9 bases from J, with 7 bases in between. Germline CDR1 is SEHNR and CDR2 is FQNEAQ (reference sequence). V gene TRBV7-9 combines with J gene TRBJ2-5, with D hard to call. The sample comprised PBMCs. This receptor was taken from a man over 45 in good health and CMV-seropositive. In DNA form, the CDR3 reads TGTGCCAGCAGCTTATCGGAGTCCCAGTACTTC. It encodes CASSLSESQYF. The variable domain in full, completed from reference TRBV7-9 and TRBJ2-5, reads DTGVSQNPRHKITKRGQNVTFRCDPISEHNRLYWYRQTLGQGPEFLTYFQNEAQLEKSRLLSDRFSAERPKGSFSTLEIQRTEQGDSAMYLCASSLSESQYFGPGTRLLVL.